This TCR beta chain was recorded in a study of T cell responses to AZD1222 COVID-19 vaccine. The germline CDR1 and CDR2 sequences are ENHRY and SYGVKD. Trimming removed 6 bases at V and 0 bases at J, with 15 bases between. The CDR3 totals 16 residues. Clones were sequenced by immunoSEQ multiplex PCR, and TCRdb holds only the in-frame ones, with some missing. The sample lists 150,000 to 200,000 clones, over 85% seen once, with roughly 3.9% in the top ten. This chain connects TRBV10-3 to TRBJ1-3; weak D call: TRBD1 (6 bases). The receptor comes from an adult in good health. This specimen consisted of peripheral blood, obtained on day 0 of AZD1222 vaccination. CDR3 in amino acids: CAIRVFGTRSGNTIYF. CDR3 nucleotide sequence: TGTGCCATCAGAGTATTCGGGACACGCTCTGGAAACACCATATATTTT.